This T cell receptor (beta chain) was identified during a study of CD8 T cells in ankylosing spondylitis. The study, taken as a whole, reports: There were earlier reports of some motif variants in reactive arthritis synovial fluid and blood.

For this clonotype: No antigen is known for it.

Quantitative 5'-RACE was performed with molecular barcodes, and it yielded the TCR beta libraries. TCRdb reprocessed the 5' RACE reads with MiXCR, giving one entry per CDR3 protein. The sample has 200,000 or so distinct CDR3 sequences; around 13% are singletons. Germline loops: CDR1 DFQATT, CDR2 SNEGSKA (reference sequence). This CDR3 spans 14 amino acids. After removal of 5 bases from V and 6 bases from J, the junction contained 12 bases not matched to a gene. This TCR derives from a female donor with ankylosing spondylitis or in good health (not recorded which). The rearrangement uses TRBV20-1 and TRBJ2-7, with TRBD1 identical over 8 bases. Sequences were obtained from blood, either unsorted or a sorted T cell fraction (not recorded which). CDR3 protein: CSAGPPRGRSEQYF. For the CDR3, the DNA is TGCAGTGCTGGACCCCCCAGGGGGCGTAGCGAGCAGTACTTC.